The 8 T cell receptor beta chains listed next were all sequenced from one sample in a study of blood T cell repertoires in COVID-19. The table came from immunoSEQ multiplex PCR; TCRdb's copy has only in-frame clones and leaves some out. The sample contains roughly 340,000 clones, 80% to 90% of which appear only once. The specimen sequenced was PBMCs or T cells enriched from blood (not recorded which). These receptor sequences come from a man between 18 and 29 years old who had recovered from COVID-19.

In DNA, the CDR3 is TGCGCCAGCAGCACGGGGACAGGGTCGGCTTTCTTT. Protein: CASSTGTGSAFF. The rearrangement uses TRBV5-1 and TRBJ1-1; 9 bases map to TRBD1. V lost 4 bases to trimming and J lost 11 bases; unmatched junction nucleotides: 6. Germline-derived CDR1 and CDR2 are SGHRS and YFSETQ. There are 12 residues in the CDR3.

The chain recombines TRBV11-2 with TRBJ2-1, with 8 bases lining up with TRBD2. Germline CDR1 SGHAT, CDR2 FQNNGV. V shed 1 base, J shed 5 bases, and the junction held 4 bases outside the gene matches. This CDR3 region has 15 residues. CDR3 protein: CASSLGTSGNNEQFF. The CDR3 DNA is TGTGCCAGCAGCTTAGGCACTAGCGGTAACAATGAGCAGTTCTTC.

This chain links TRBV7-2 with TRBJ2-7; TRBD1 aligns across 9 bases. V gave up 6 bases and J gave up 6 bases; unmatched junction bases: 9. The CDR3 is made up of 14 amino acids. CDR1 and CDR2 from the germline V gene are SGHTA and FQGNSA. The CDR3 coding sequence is TGTGCCAGCAGATCCGGACAGGGGACGATCGAGCAGTACTTC. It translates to CASRSGQGTIEQYF.

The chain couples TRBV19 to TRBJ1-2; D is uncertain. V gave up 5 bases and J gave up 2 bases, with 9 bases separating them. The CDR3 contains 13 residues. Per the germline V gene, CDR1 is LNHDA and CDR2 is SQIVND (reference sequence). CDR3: CASSLGGNYGYTF. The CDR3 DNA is TGTGCCAGTAGTCTTGGAGGAAACTATGGCTACACCTTC.

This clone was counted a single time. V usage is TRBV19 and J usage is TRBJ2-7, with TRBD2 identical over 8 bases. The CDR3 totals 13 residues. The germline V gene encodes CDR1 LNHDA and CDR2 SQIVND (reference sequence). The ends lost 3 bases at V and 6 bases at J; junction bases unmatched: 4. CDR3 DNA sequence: TGTGCCAGTAGTATCGCGGGAGGCGTCGAGCAGTACTTC. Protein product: CASSIAGGVEQYF.

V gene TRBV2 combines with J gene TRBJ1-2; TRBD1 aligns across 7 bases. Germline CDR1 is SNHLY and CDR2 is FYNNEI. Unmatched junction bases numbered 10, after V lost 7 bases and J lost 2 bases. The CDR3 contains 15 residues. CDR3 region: CASNPIGQENYGYTF. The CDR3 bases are TGTGCCAGCAACCCTATAGGACAGGAAAACTATGGCTACACCTTC.

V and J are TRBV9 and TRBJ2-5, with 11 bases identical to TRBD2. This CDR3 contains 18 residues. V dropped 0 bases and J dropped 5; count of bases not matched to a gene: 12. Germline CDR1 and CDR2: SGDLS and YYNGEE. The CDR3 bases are TGTGCCAGCAGCGTAGGGACCCTAGCGGGAGGATTATTTGAGACCCAGTACTTC. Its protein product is CASSVGTLAGGLFETQYF.

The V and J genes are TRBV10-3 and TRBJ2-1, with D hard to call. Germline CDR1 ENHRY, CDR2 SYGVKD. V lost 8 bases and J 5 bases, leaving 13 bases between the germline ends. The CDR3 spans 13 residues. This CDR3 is CAIWRLDNNEQFF. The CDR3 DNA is TGTGCCATCTGGAGACTGGATAACAATGAGCAGTTCTTC.